The 22 T cell receptor beta chains below come from one sample, sequenced in a study of early T cells in non-severe SARS-CoV-2 infection. TCRdb independently ran MiXCR on the 5' RACE reads; one entry per CDR3 protein. The top ten clones hold less than 20% of a sample with 65,000 to 95,000 distinct CDR3 sequences, less than 15% of them seen once. This specimen was whole blood, taken at baseline. The receptors here all came from an adult who was a healthcare worker with PCR-confirmed SARS-CoV-2 infection or an uninfected control (not recorded which). The donor label of this sample is uncertain.

The J gene is TRBJ2-7, the V gene TRBV20-1; the D gene is possibly TRBD2 (5 bases). V lost 4 bases and J 2 bases, leaving 12 bases between the germline ends. The length of the CDR3 is 13 residues. The germline V gene has CDR1 DFQATT and CDR2 SNEGSKA (reference sequence). For the CDR3, the DNA is TGCAGTGCTACTCCGGGATGGGCCTACGAGCAGTACTTC. This codes for CSATPGWAYEQYF.

In its sample, this clonotype was seen a few times. J is TRBJ2-1 and V is TRBV7-8, with 11 nucleotides matching TRBD2. Germline values: CDR1 SGHVS, CDR2 FQNEAQ. The CDR3 spans 17 residues. Losses at the gene ends were 4 bases for V and 5 bases for J; bases not matched to a gene: 10. The CDR3 protein is CASSSSLAGGPDNEQFF. The CDR3 nucleotides are TGTGCCAGCAGCTCTTCTTTAGCGGGAGGGCCGGACAATGAGCAGTTCTTC. The variable domain in full, completed from reference TRBV7-8 and TRBJ2-1, reads GAGVSQSPRYKVAKRGQDVALRCDPISGHVSLFWYQQALGQGPEFLTYFQNEAQLDKSGLPSDRFFAERPEGSVSTLKIQRTQQEDSAVYLCASSSSLAGGPDNEQFFGPGTRLTVL.

This clonotype was seen a few times. The V and J genes are TRBV10-1 and TRBJ2-1; 9 nucleotides line up with TRBD2. Trimming removed 3 bases from V and 10 bases from J; junction bases left unmatched: 7. In germline, CDR1 is WNHNN, CDR2 SYGVQD (reference sequence). The CDR3 extends over 14 amino acids. CDR3: CASSEAGGLLEQFF. For the CDR3, the DNA is TGCGCCAGCAGTGAAGCGGGGGGCCTATTGGAGCAGTTCTTC.

This clonotype has at least ten counts. The chain joins TRBV6-1 to TRBJ1-1; no clear D. Germline loops: CDR1 MNHNS, CDR2 SASEGT. The V end was cut by 6 bases, the J end by 2 bases, with 10 bases between. The CDR3 is 13 residues long. CDR3 protein: CASRKGPNTEAFF. Here the CDR3 DNA reads TGTGCCAGCAGGAAAGGTCCCAACACTGAAGCTTTCTTT.

CDR3 bases: TGCGCCAGCAGCCCGTGGACTAGCGGGAGTTTCTCCGGGGAGCTGTTTTTT. Its protein product is CASSPWTSGSFSGELFF. V is TRBV4-1 and J is TRBJ2-2; 13 positions agree with TRBD2. The CDR3 extends over 17 amino acids. Germline CDR1 and CDR2: MGHRA and YSYEKL. Trimming at V came to 4 bases and at J to 6 bases, leaving 8 bases not matched to a gene.

This clonotype was observed at least ten times. The chain carries TRBV6-5 and TRBJ2-7; 10 bases line up with TRBD1. With 6 bases clipped from V and 4 bases from J, the junction kept 3 bases outside the gene matches. CDR3 size: 13 residues. Germline V gene sequence: CDR1 MNHEY, CDR2 SVGAGI. The CDR3, as DNA: TGTGCCAGCAGACAGGACAGGGGGTACGAGCAGTACTTC. This sequence encodes CASRQDRGYEQYF.

The V and J genes are TRBV12-3 or TRBV12-4 and TRBJ2-1, with 7 bases identical to TRBD1. Trimming removed 7 bases from V and 1 base from J; junction bases left unmatched: 7. The CDR3 spans 15 residues. CDR3 in DNA: TGTGCCAGCACCACTGACAGGGATTCCTACAATGAGCAGTTCTTC. This encodes CASTTDRDSYNEQFF.

J is TRBJ2-5 and V is TRBV11-3, with 10 bases aligning to TRBD2. With V trimmed by 1 base and J by 5 bases, 7 bases remained unmatched. Germline V gene data show CDR1 as SGHNT and CDR2 as YENEEA. CDR3 length equals 16 residues. CDR3 protein: CASSLVLAGVVETQYF. The CDR3, as DNA: TGTGCCAGCAGCTTAGTCCTAGCGGGAGTCGTGGAGACCCAGTACTTC.

The chain couples TRBV5-6 to TRBJ1-1; unclear D gene. CDR3 length: 12 residues. The V end lost 3 bases, the J end lost 3 bases, and 6 bases lay between the germline ends. The germline V gene encodes CDR1 SGHDT and CDR2 YYEEEE. The DNA of the CDR3 is TGTGCCAGCAGCTGGGCCCACACTGAAGCTTTCTTT. As protein: CASSWAHTEAFF.

The gene calls are TRBV6-9 and TRBJ2-6; weak D call: TRBD1 (6 bases). Germline lookup yields CDR1 MNHGY and CDR2 SVAAGI. The length of the CDR3 is 13 residues. V lost 7 bases and J 2 bases, leaving 6 bases between the germline ends. The CDR3 bases are TGTGCCAGCAACAGGGCTGGGGCCAACGTCCTGACTTTC. Protein sequence: CASNRAGANVLTF.

This clonotype was picked up many times. The chain couples TRBV4-3 to TRBJ2-5; possibly TRBD1 or TRBD2 for D (5 bases each). The V end was cut by 1 base, the J end by 2 bases, with 8 bases between. Germline V gene sequence: CDR1 LGHNA, CDR2 YSLEER. The CDR3 has 14 amino acids. The CDR3 DNA is TGCGCCAGCAGCCAAGGGGGGTCTCAAGAGACCCAGTACTTC. Translated: CASSQGGSQETQYF.

The CDR3 region is CASRRLVLRDTQYF. CDR3 DNA: TGTGCCAGCAGGAGACTAGTTCTTAGGGATACGCAGTATTTT. The rearrangement links TRBV12-3 or TRBV12-4 to TRBJ2-3; D is perhaps TRBD2 (6 bases). The ends were cut back, 6 bases at V and 6 bases at J, with 16 bases in the middle. The CDR3 totals 14 residues.

This clonotype has just a few counts. The V gene is TRBV6-1, the J gene TRBJ2-3; D uncertain. Germline V gives CDR1 MNHNS, CDR2 SASEGT. With 1 base removed from V and 4 bases from J, the gap between germline ends came to 12 bases. The CDR3 sequence is 15 residues long. In DNA, the CDR3 is TGTGCCAGCAGTGAAGGAAGTGCTAACTCAGATACGCAGTATTTT. It translates to CASSEGSANSDTQYF.

The chain joins TRBV12-3 or TRBV12-4 to TRBJ1-1; 9 bases agree with TRBD1. The junction had 12 bases not matched to a gene; V was cut back by 6 bases and J by 7 bases. This CDR3 region has 15 residues. CDR3 sequence reads: CASSPRDRVGSEAFF. CDR3 nucleotide sequence: TGTGCCAGCAGCCCCCGGGACAGGGTAGGGAGTGAAGCTTTCTTT.

The sample holds many counts of this clonotype. The gene calls are TRBV7-2 and TRBJ2-1, with TRBD2 matching over 8 bases. This CDR3 comprises 17 residues. Per germline, CDR1 SGHTA and CDR2 FQGNSA. Germline trimming cut 3 bases from V and 3 bases from J; bases unmatched to any gene: 10. CDR3 DNA sequence: TGTGCCAGCAGCTTCTCTGGGGGACTAGGGATCTACAATGAGCAGTTCTTC. Translation gives CASSFSGGLGIYNEQFF. Using reference TRBV7-2 and TRBJ2-1 for the parts outside the CDR3, the full variable domain is GAGVSQSPSNKVTEKGKDVELRCDPISGHTALYWYRQSLGQGLEFLIYFQGNSAPDKSGLPSDRFSAERTGGSVSTLTIQRTQQEDSAVYLCASSFSGGLGIYNEQFFGPGTRLTVL.

This clonotype was detected ten times or more. The germline gene is not matched at one end of the junction; a read error may be the cause. The genes are TRBV5-1 and TRBJ1-1; D might be TRBD1 (5 bases). This CDR3 is built from 13 residues. From germline, CDR1 is SGHRS and CDR2 YFSETQ. CDR3 DNA sequence: TGCGCAAGCAACCAGCAGGGGAACACTGAAGCTTTCTTT. This sequence encodes CASNQQGNTEAFF.

This clonotype is a singleton in its sample. The J gene is TRBJ2-1, the V gene TRBV4-3, with a possible D match to TRBD2 (5 bases). Between the trimmed V and J ends, which lost 1 base and 10 bases, there was a span of 11 bases. The CDR3 length is 13 residues. Germline values: CDR1 LGHNA, CDR2 YSLEER. The CDR3 is CASSQGLASEQFF. CDR3 sequence (DNA): TGCGCCAGCAGCCAAGGTCTAGCTAGCGAGCAGTTCTTC.

The V gene is TRBV29-1, the J gene TRBJ1-2, with D unresolved. Trimming took off 7 bases at V and 8 bases at J, with 17 bases between the two ends. CDR1 SQVTM and CDR2 ANQGSEA come from the germline V gene. This CDR3 region has 12 residues. CDR3 region: CSARVSGTGYTF. The CDR3 nucleotides are TGCAGCGCACGGGTCTCCGGCACCGGCTACACCTTC.

This clonotype occurred many times. The V call is TRBV19, the J call TRBJ1-1; no clear D. The CDR3 contains 13 residues. From germline, CDR1 is LNHDA and CDR2 SQIVND (reference sequence). The V gene lost 2 bases and the J gene lost 0 bases, with 4 bases spanning the gap. This CDR3 reads CASSIKMNTEAFF. CDR3 DNA sequence: TGTGCCAGTAGTATAAAAATGAACACTGAAGCTTTCTTT.

At least ten counts were recorded for this clonotype. V gene TRBV20-1 combines with J gene TRBJ2-1, with D maybe TRBD2 (5 bases). Per the germline V gene, CDR1 is DFQATT and CDR2 is SNEGSKA (reference sequence). The CDR3 consists of 16 residues. The ends were cut back, 3 bases at V and 4 bases at J, with 19 bases in the middle. The DNA of the CDR3 is TGCAGTGCTAGCAGTGGCGGGCTGCCAAGTTACAATGAGCAGTTCTTC. Protein sequence: CSASSGGLPSYNEQFF.

Judged by abundance, this clonotype is medium-sized. The chain has TRBV4-1 and TRBJ2-7, with TRBD2 identical over 8 bases. CDR3 length: 16 amino acids. V was pared by 3 bases and J by 4 bases, with 11 bases of the junction left unmatched. CDR1 and CDR2 from the germline V gene are MGHRA and YSYEKL. The CDR3 DNA reads TGCGCCAGCAGCCAGATACGAACGGGAGGGCCTTACGAGCAGTACTTC. This encodes CASSQIRTGGPYEQYF.

The CDR3 DNA follows: TGTGTCAACAGCTTAGAGGGACTAGCCAATGAGCAGTTCTTC. Its translation is CVNSLEGLANEQFF. V and J are TRBV7-6 and TRBJ2-1; 9 nucleotides agree with TRBD2. CDR3 length: 14 amino acids. Germline CDR1 reads SGHVS; CDR2 reads FNYEAQ. The variable domain in full, with the rest retrieved from reference TRBV7-6 and TRBJ2-1, is GAGVSQSPRYKVTKRGQDVALRCDPISGHVSLYWYRQALGQGPEFLTYFNYEAQQDKSGLPNDRFSAERPEGSISTLTIQRTEQRDSAMYRCVNSLEGLANEQFFGPGTRLTVL.